Below are 12 T cell receptor beta chains sequenced from a single sample in a study of response to subunit inactivated influenza vaccine. From the RT-PCR reads, TCRdb called clonotypes with MiXCR, one entry per CDR3 protein. This repertoire shows about 540,000 distinct CDR3 sequences, under 25% found once; its top ten account for 2.5% to 3%. The sample was also linked to a second study, of T cells expressing NK-cell markers. As that report states: cDNA encoding TCR beta was synthesized via 5'RACE template switching incorporating UMIs.

The sample here was CD4+ T cells sorted from PBMCs, taken 12 days after vaccination. Receptors originate from a man over 45 who received an inactivated influenza vaccine.

This clonotype has only a few counts. V and J are TRBV6-1 and TRBJ2-1, with D perhaps matching TRBD1 (5 bases). This CDR3 spans 14 amino acids. Trimming took off 5 bases at V and 8 bases at J, with 16 bases between the two ends. Germline assignment: CDR1 MNHNS and CDR2 SASEGT. CDR3 sequence reads: CASSRKGPRDEQFF. CDR3 coding DNA: TGTGCCAGCAGTCGAAAAGGTCCCAGGGATGAGCAGTTCTTC.

This chain uses TRBV7-8 with TRBJ2-3; no firm D call. The V gene's germline CDR1 is SGHVS and CDR2 FQNEAQ. This CDR3 comprises 15 residues. V was trimmed by 3 bases and J by 0 bases, leaving 10 bases between them. CDR3 in amino acids: CASSFLGVSTDTQYF. The CDR3, as DNA: TGTGCCAGCAGCTTCCTGGGCGTCAGCACAGATACGCAGTATTTT.

CDR3 sequence (DNA): TGTGCCAGCAGCCAAGCAGGGCCTGAAGCTTTCTTT. Translation: CASSQAGPEAFF. V usage is TRBV14 and J usage is TRBJ1-1, with TRBD1 as a possible D gene (5 bases). Germline V lookup: CDR1 SGHDN, CDR2 FVKESK. Trimming took off 1 base at V and 6 bases at J, with 6 bases between the two ends. This CDR3 spans 12 amino acids.

The V call is TRBV6-1, the J call TRBJ2-7, with TRBD2 matching 13 bases. The CDR3 length is 15 residues. The germline V gene encodes CDR1 MNHNS and CDR2 SASEGT. The ends lost 7 bases at V and 2 bases at J; junction bases unmatched: 5. This CDR3 reads CASTKGLAGTYEQYF. The DNA of the CDR3 is TGTGCCAGCACCAAGGGACTAGCGGGAACCTACGAGCAGTACTTC.

The rearrangement joins TRBV20-1 to TRBJ2-1; a weak D match, TRBD2 (6 bases). There are 13 residues in the CDR3. The germline gives CDR1 DFQATT, CDR2 SNEGSKA (reference sequence). With 3 bases removed from V and 6 bases from J, the gap between germline ends came to 12 bases. The CDR3 reads CSASGLGGNEQFF. Here the CDR3 DNA reads TGCAGTGCTAGTGGGTTGGGGGGCAATGAGCAGTTCTTC.

V and J are TRBV5-1 and TRBJ2-5; 7 nucleotides agree with TRBD2. Looked up from germline, CDR1 is SGHRS and CDR2 is YFSETQ. The trim removed 1 base at V and 9 bases at J, leaving 9 bases unmatched. The CDR3 extends over 14 amino acids. This CDR3 reads CASSLRDYHGAQYF. The CDR3 DNA follows: TGCGCCAGCAGCTTGCGGGACTACCATGGAGCCCAGTACTTC.

The sample holds a few counts of this clonotype. This sequence joins TRBV20-1 and TRBJ2-2; 9 bases match TRBD1. V shed 7 bases and J 5 bases; nucleotides not matched to a gene: 11. There are 15 residues in the CDR3. Germline CDR1 is DFQATT and CDR2 is SNEGSKA (reference sequence). The CDR3 region has the DNA TGCAGTGTCCCTCCGGGACAGGGAGGGACCGGGGAGCTGTTTTTT. As protein: CSVPPGQGGTGELFF.

The V and J genes are TRBV12-3 or TRBV12-4 and TRBJ1-6; D might be TRBD1 (5 bases). The CDR3 extends over 14 amino acids. V lost 6 bases, J lost 10 bases, and 16 bases lay in between. The DNA for the CDR3 is TGTGCCAGCAGACCGGGGGGGGAAGGGTCACCCCTCCACTTT. Amino acid sequence: CASRPGGEGSPLHF.

This clonotype has only a few counts. The chain recombines TRBV20-1 with TRBJ2-3; 10 nucleotides match TRBD1. Germline trimming cut 3 bases from V and 4 bases from J; bases unmatched to any gene: 4. The CDR3 totals 14 residues. CDR1 DFQATT and CDR2 SNEGSKA come from the germline V gene (reference sequence). Here the CDR3 DNA reads TGCAGTGCTAGCCCCGGACAGGGGGCAGATACGCAGTATTTT. It translates to CSASPGQGADTQYF.

In its sample, this clonotype was seen a few times. The rearrangement joins TRBV2 to TRBJ2-1; TRBD2 aligns across 9 bases. The germline V gene encodes CDR1 SNHLY and CDR2 FYNNEI. The CDR3 is made up of 19 amino acids. With 4 bases clipped from V and 0 bases from J, the junction kept 13 bases outside the gene matches. The CDR3 DNA follows: TGTGCCAGCAGTGCGGTGACTAGCGGTTCCTTGAGCTCCTACAATGAGCAGTTCTTC. This sequence encodes CASSAVTSGSLSSYNEQFF.

This chain connects TRBV15 to TRBJ2-1, with TRBD2 identical over 15 bases. This CDR3 has 16 amino acids. V lost 5 bases, J lost 12 bases, and 11 bases stayed unmatched. The germline CDR1 and CDR2 sequences are LNHNV and YYDKDF (reference sequence). CDR3 protein: CATSPGGTSGRLAQFF. CDR3 coding DNA: TGTGCCACCAGCCCCGGGGGGACTAGCGGGAGGCTAGCGCAGTTCTTC.

This clonotype has only a few counts. The chain carries TRBV4-3 and TRBJ1-4, with TRBD1 identical over 9 bases. The CDR3 is made up of 17 amino acids. CDR1 is LGHNA and CDR2 is YSLEER in the germline V gene. J was trimmed by 8 bases and V by 2 bases; bases with no gene match: 12. The chain's CDR3 is CASSQRAWDREGEKLFF. CDR3 in DNA: TGCGCCAGCAGCCAAAGGGCCTGGGACAGGGAAGGCGAAAAACTGTTTTTT.